Each of the 15 T cell receptor beta chains below was sequenced from the same sample in a study of Ad26.COV2.S vaccination and SARS-CoV-2 variants. Assay used: immunoSEQ multiplex PCR; TCRdb lists only in-frame clones, some missing. The sample lists about 400,000 clones, 89% occurring once. Treatment reported: 15 to 20 received Ad26.COV2.S at low or high dose, single or two shots; 5 received placebo; per-sample allocation not given. Sampling happened 63 days after the first vaccine or placebo injection. Sequencing was performed on peripheral blood, taken in a trial of Ad26.COV2.S vaccine versus placebo. The origin of the receptors is a person between 18 and 59 years old who received the Ad26.COV2.S COVID-19 vaccine or a placebo.

The J gene is TRBJ2-1, the V gene TRBV7-9; D may be TRBD1 (5 bases). Trimming stripped 7 bases from V and 1 base from J, with 14 bases between. This CDR3 is built from 15 residues. Germline CDR1 and CDR2: SEHNR and FQNEAQ (reference sequence). This CDR3 is CASTVRAGSYNEQFF. The CDR3, as DNA: TGTGCCAGCACCGTCAGGGCTGGATCCTACAATGAGCAGTTCTTC. The complete variable domain, with remaining parts taken from reference TRBV7-9 and TRBJ2-1, reads DTGVSQNPRHKITKRGQNVTFRCDPISEHNRLYWYRQTLGQGPEFLTYFQNEAQLEKSRLLSDRFSAERPKGSFSTLEIQRTEQGDSAMYLCASTVRAGSYNEQFFGPGTRLTVL.

J is TRBJ2-3 and V is TRBV6-5; 7 nucleotides agree with TRBD1. With 6 bases clipped from V and 0 bases from J, the junction kept 3 bases outside the gene matches. This CDR3 has 14 residues. Germline-derived CDR1 and CDR2 are MNHEY and SVGAGI. CDR3 residues: CASRNRGSTDTQYF. CDR3 in DNA: TGTGCCAGCAGGAACAGGGGTAGCACAGATACGCAGTATTTT.

To note about this clone: This sample includes further DNA sequences coding for the same CDR3. The J gene is TRBJ2-5, the V gene TRBV4-2, with a possible D match to TRBD2 (5 bases). Trimming cost V 0 bases and J 4 bases, with 15 bases left between them. Germline V CDR1 and CDR2: LGHNA, YNFKEQ. This CDR3 is 16 amino acids long. In DNA, the CDR3 is TGTGCCAGCAGCCAAGAAACCAGCGGAGGAGGAGAGACCCAGTACTTC. Translation: CASSQETSGGGETQYF.

J is TRBJ2-2 and V is TRBV28; the D is unclear. Between the trimmed V and J ends, which lost 3 bases and 8 bases, there was a span of 13 bases. Germline CDR1 and CDR2: MDHEN and SYDVKM. This CDR3 has 14 residues. CDR3 coding DNA: TGTGCCAGCAGTTTGACCGCCCGTGGGGGGGAGCTGTTTTTT. Residues: CASSLTARGGELFF.

This chain connects TRBV28 to TRBJ2-3; D gene uncertain. V was clipped by 4 bases and J by 11 bases, with 10 bases between them. Per germline, CDR1 MDHEN and CDR2 SYDVKM. The CDR3 has 11 residues. CDR3 in DNA: TGTGCCAGCAGTTCCCGCTCCCAGCAGTATTTT. Encoded protein: CASSSRSQQYF. Based on the CDR3 plus reference TRBV28 and TRBJ2-3, the full variable domain is DVKVTQSSRYLVKRTGEKVFLECVQDMDHENMFWYRQDPGLGLRLIYFSYDVKMKEKGDIPEGYSVSREKKERFSLILESASTNQTSMYLCASSSRSQQYFGPGTRLTVL.

The chain links TRBV28 to TRBJ2-7, with TRBD2 identical over 7 bases. V dropped 6 bases and J dropped 3; count of bases not matched to a gene: 8. This CDR3 comprises 14 residues. Germline V gene sequence: CDR1 MDHEN, CDR2 SYDVKM. The CDR3 nucleotides read TGTGCCAGCAGGCCCCTGGGCGGGAGCTACGAGCAGTACTTC. Amino acid sequence: CASRPLGGSYEQYF. The variable domain in full, completed from reference TRBV28 and TRBJ2-7, reads DVKVTQSSRYLVKRTGEKVFLECVQDMDHENMFWYRQDPGLGLRLIYFSYDVKMKEKGDIPEGYSVSREKKERFSLILESASTNQTSMYLCASRPLGGSYEQYFGPGTRLTVT.

Of note for this clone: Germline is not matched at one junction end, which may reflect a read error. The chain links TRBV29-1 to TRBJ2-1; 13 bases match TRBD2. This CDR3 contains 15 residues. From germline, CDR1 is SQVTM and CDR2 ANQGSEA. The CDR3 sequence: CSVSGLAGVRDEQFF. The CDR3 DNA reads as TGCAGCGTTTCCGGACTAGCGGGAGTTCGGGATGAACAGTTCTTC.

In regard to this clone: A read error may produce the germline difference seen at one junction end. J is TRBJ2-2 and V is TRBV5-1, with D possibly being TRBD1 (5 bases). The CDR3 spans 16 residues. The germline V gene has CDR1 SGHRS and CDR2 YFSETQ. Here the CDR3 DNA reads TGCGCCAGCAGCTTGGTTCTACAGGCGAACGCCGGGGAGCTGTTTTTT. This gives the protein CASSLVLQANAGELFF. The full variable domain, with the rest looked up from reference TRBV5-1 and TRBJ2-2, is KAGVTQTPRYLIKTRGQQVTLSCSPISGHRSVSWYQQTPGQGLQFLFEYFSETQRNKGNFPGRFSGRQFSNSRSEMNVSTLELGDSALYLCASSLVLQANAGELFFGEGSRLTVL.

The V call is TRBV6-5, the J call TRBJ2-4; the D gene could be TRBD1 or TRBD2 (6 bases each). With 0 bases removed from V and 15 bases from J, the gap between germline ends came to 15 bases. CDR3 length: 13 residues. CDR1 and CDR2 from the germline V gene are MNHEY and SVGAGI. CDR3 amino acids: CASSYSMRGERYF. The DNA of the CDR3 is TGTGCCAGCAGTTACTCGATGAGGGGGGAGCGGTACTTC.

This clone was counted many times. The V gene is TRBV20-1, the J gene TRBJ2-7; TRBD1 agrees at 10 bases. There are 11 residues in the CDR3. CDR1 DFQATT and CDR2 SNEGSKA come from the germline V gene (reference sequence). The V segment lost 6 bases and the J segment 7 bases; nucleotides outside the gene matches: 3. The CDR3 DNA sequence: TGCAGTGCACCGGACAGGGGGGAGCAGTACTTC. It yields the protein CSAPDRGEQYF.

This chain joins TRBV5-4 and TRBJ1-1, with 9 bases that match TRBD1. Germline CDR1 reads SGHNT; CDR2 reads YYREEE (reference sequence). V dropped 4 bases and J dropped 2; count of bases not matched to a gene: 6. The CDR3 contains 15 residues. This CDR3 is CASSPRTGVNTEAFF. In nucleotides, the CDR3 is TGTGCCAGCAGCCCGCGGACAGGGGTTAACACTGAAGCTTTCTTT.

The chain has TRBV6-2 or TRBV6-3 and TRBJ1-5; TRBD1 aligns across 12 bases. V lost 4 bases to trimming and J lost 4 bases; unmatched junction nucleotides: 8. The CDR3 loop spans 17 amino acids. Germline V gives CDR1 MNHEY, CDR2 SVGEGT. In DNA, the CDR3 is TGTGCCAGCAGTTCCGGGACAGGGGGCATTAGGAATCAGCCCCAGCATTTT. Its translation: CASSSGTGGIRNQPQHF.

The chain links TRBV24-1 to TRBJ2-3; 9 bases align to TRBD2. CDR1 and CDR2 from the germline V gene are KGHDR and SFDVKD. The CDR3 has 17 amino acids. V trimming: 2 bases; J trimming: 0 bases; junction bases outside the gene matches: 5. The CDR3 DNA is TGTGCCACCAGTGATTGGAGACTAGCGGATAGCACAGATACGCAGTATTTT. Protein sequence: CATSDWRLADSTDTQYF.

This clone was found once. This chain links TRBV30 with TRBJ2-2; D may match TRBD1 or TRBD2 (5 bases each). The CDR3 is 13 residues long. The germline V and J ends were trimmed by 6 bases and 6 bases, with 14 bases remaining between them. Germline V gene sequence: CDR1 GTSNPN, CDR2 SVGIG (reference sequence). CDR3 region: CACQPRGAGELFF. The CDR3 coding sequence is TGTGCCTGTCAACCGAGGGGCGCCGGGGAGCTGTTTTTT.

The V call is TRBV24-1, the J call TRBJ2-4, with a tentative D call TRBD1 (5 bases). CDR1 is KGHDR and CDR2 is SFDVKD in the germline V gene. The CDR3 runs 15 residues. Trimming pared 4 bases from V and 1 base from J, leaving 10 bases between. In DNA form, the CDR3 reads TGTGCCACCAGTGAGTACAGGAACGCCAAAAACATTCAGTACTTC. Amino acids: CATSEYRNAKNIQYF.